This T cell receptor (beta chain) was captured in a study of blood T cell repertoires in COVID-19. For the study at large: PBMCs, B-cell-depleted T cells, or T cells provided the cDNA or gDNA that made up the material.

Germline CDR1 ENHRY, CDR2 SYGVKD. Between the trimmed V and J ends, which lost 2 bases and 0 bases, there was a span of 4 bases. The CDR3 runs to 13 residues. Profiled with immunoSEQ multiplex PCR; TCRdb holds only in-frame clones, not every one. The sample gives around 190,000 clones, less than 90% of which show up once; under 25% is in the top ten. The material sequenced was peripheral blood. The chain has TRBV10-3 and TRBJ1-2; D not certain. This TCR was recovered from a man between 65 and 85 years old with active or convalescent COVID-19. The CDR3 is CAISENTNYGYTF. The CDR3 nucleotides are TGTGCCATCAGTGAGAACACTAACTATGGCTACACCTTC.